This is a list of T cell receptor beta chains from one sample in a study of response to subunit inactivated influenza vaccine. TCRdb re-derived calls from the RT-PCR reads in MiXCR, one entry per CDR3 protein. The table records roughly 170,000 distinct CDR3 sequences, about 9% of them present only once. The starting material was non-naive T cells sorted from PBMCs, obtained on the day of vaccination. The source is a man aged 50-60 years who received an inactivated influenza vaccine. Each CDR3 is given with its conserved first and last residue. Fields, in order: clone size, V gene, D gene, J gene, CDR3 protein, CDR3 DNA. D genes are given only for firm matches. Size values are once, few and many counts, or a class for expanded clones, and some rows have none.

many	TRBV7-8	-	TRBJ2-2	CASSLVGISTGELFF	TGTGCCAGCAGCTTAGTAGGGATTTCCACCGGGGAGCTGTTTTTT
-	TRBV7-2	-	TRBJ1-2	CASSRRLGPGYGYTF	TGTGCCAGCAGCCGGCGTTTAGGGCCAGGCTATGGCTACACCTTC
many	TRBV5-1	TRBD1	TRBJ1-1	CASSSWTGGYTEAFF	TGCGCCAGCAGCTCCTGGACAGGGGGTTACACTGAAGCTTTCTTT
many	TRBV20-1	TRBD2	TRBJ2-7	CSASGLAGKYEQYF	TGCAGTGCTAGCGGCCTAGCGGGGAAGTACGAGCAGTACTTC
-	TRBV12-3/TRBV12-4	-	TRBJ1-5	CASSLGASRGNQPQHF	TGTGCCAGCAGTTTAGGGGCGAGCAGGGGCAATCAGCCCCAGCATTTT
many	TRBV12-3/TRBV12-4	-	TRBJ1-1	CASSFGGVKAFF	TGTGCCAGCAGTTTCGGCGGGGTGAAGGCTTTCTTT
few	TRBV2	TRBD2	TRBJ2-5	CASRGLAETQYF	TGTGCCAGCAGAGGACTAGCGGAGACCCAGTACTTC
many	TRBV4-2	TRBD2	TRBJ2-1	CASSPGLAGGVIEQFF	TGTGCCAGCAGCCCAGGCTTAGCGGGGGGGGTAATTGAGCAGTTCTTC
many	TRBV7-6	TRBD1	TRBJ1-5	CASSAGQGWASNQPQHF	TGTGCCAGCAGCGCAGGACAGGGGTGGGCAAGCAATCAGCCCCAGCATTTT
-	TRBV7-9	-	TRBJ2-7	CASSLGGTRYSYEQYF	TGTGCCAGCAGCTTAGGCGGGACAAGATACTCCTACGAGCAGTACTTC
many	TRBV7-2	-	TRBJ1-1	CASTLGASNTEAFF	TGTGCCAGCACCCTAGGGGCCTCGAACACTGAAGCTTTCTTT
few	TRBV18	-	TRBJ2-7	CASSPRVPGNTYEQYF	TGTGCCAGCTCACCTAGAGTTCCGGGAAACACCTACGAGCAGTACTTC
few	TRBV6-2/TRBV6-3	-	TRBJ1-1	CASSYRGNNRNMNTEAFF	TGTGCCAGCAGTTACCGGGGGAACAACCGGAATATGAACACTGAAGCTTTCTTT
few	TRBV19	-	TRBJ1-5	CASTNGKVNQPQHF	TGTGCCAGTACCAATGGCAAGGTTAATCAGCCCCAGCATTTT
-	TRBV20-1	-	TRBJ1-2	CSPGKGDGYTF	TGCAGCCCAGGGAAAGGGGATGGCTACACCTTC
-	TRBV15	-	TRBJ2-2	CATSRDLEGPRELFF	TGTGCCACCAGCAGAGATCTCGAGGGTCCTAGGGAGCTGTTTTTT
few	TRBV7-2	-	TRBJ2-5	CASSVTWQETQYF	TGTGCCAGCAGCGTAACTTGGCAAGAGACCCAGTACTTC
many	TRBV5-1	-	TRBJ2-7	CASSPGVSVYSYEQYF	TGCGCCAGCAGCCCCGGGGTGTCGGTATACTCCTACGAGCAGTACTTC
-	TRBV10-2	-	TRBJ2-2	CASKGRLNTGELFF	TGCGCCAGCAAGGGACGGCTGAACACCGGGGAGCTGTTTTTT
few	TRBV6-2/TRBV6-3	-	TRBJ1-5	CASSYSPGTGPQHF	TGTGCCAGCAGTTACTCCCCCGGGACCGGGCCCCAGCATTTT
many	TRBV7-6	TRBD2	TRBJ2-3	CASSLAGASTDTQYF	TGTGCCAGCAGCCTAGCGGGCGCTAGCACAGATACGCAGTATTTT
-	TRBV19	-	TRBJ1-1	CASREKHYTEAFF	TGTGCCAGTAGAGAGAAACACTACACTGAAGCTTTCTTT
few	TRBV7-9	-	TRBJ2-3	CASSLARGPRGTDTQYF	TGTGCCAGCAGCTTAGCGCGCGGTCCTAGGGGCACAGATACGCAGTATTTT
-	TRBV27	-	TRBJ2-2	CASSRGPYDGELFF	TGTGCCAGCAGCCGGGGACCGTACGACGGGGAGCTGTTTTTT
few	TRBV7-2	-	TRBJ2-2	CASSYYTGELFF	TGTGCCAGCAGCTACTACACCGGGGAGCTGTTTTTT
many	TRBV11-2	TRBD1	TRBJ2-7	CASSWNAPTGAGTYEQYF	TGTGCCAGCAGCTGGAACGCACCAACAGGGGCCGGAACCTACGAGCAGTACTTC
-	TRBV7-3	-	TRBJ2-7	CASSLRDGWNYEQYF	TGTGCCAGCAGCTTACGGGACGGCTGGAATTACGAGCAGTACTTC
few	TRBV5-1	TRBD2	TRBJ2-2	CASSPGLAGVAGELFF	TGCGCCAGCAGCCCTGGACTAGCGGGAGTAGCCGGGGAGCTGTTTTTT
-	TRBV23-1	-	TRBJ2-1	CASSQSSAGAGNEQFF	TGCGCCAGCAGTCAATCGTCGGCAGGGGCCGGCAATGAGCAGTTCTTC
few	TRBV28	TRBD2	TRBJ2-1	CASSPGLGSYNEQFF	TGTGCCAGCAGTCCCGGACTAGGATCCTACAATGAGCAGTTCTTC
many	TRBV19	-	TRBJ2-2	CASSDTNHQELFF	TGTGCCAGTAGTGATACCAACCACCAGGAGCTGTTTTTT
few	TRBV5-6	-	TRBJ2-7	CASSQKLGYEQYF	TGTGCCAGCAGCCAAAAACTGGGCTACGAGCAGTACTTC
many	TRBV12-3/TRBV12-4	TRBD2	TRBJ2-3	CASSLARGRSTDTQYF	TGTGCCAGCAGTTTAGCGCGCGGGAGGAGCACAGATACGCAGTATTTT
many	TRBV7-2	-	TRBJ2-7	CASSLTPLGDYEQYF	TGTGCCAGCAGCCTTACGCCCCTAGGGGACTACGAGCAGTACTTC
many	TRBV9	-	TRBJ2-3	CASSETGALETDTQYF	TGTGCCAGCAGCGAAACCGGGGCCTTGGAAACAGATACGCAGTATTTT
few	TRBV10-3	-	TRBJ2-3	CAISTRGGTDTQYF	TGTGCCATCAGCACCAGGGGCGGCACAGATACGCAGTATTTT
few	TRBV11-1	-	TRBJ2-7	CASSFAQGPSYEQYF	TGTGCCAGCAGCTTTGCGCAGGGGCCTTCCTACGAGCAGTACTTC
many	TRBV12-3/TRBV12-4	TRBD2	TRBJ2-5	CASSRGTSGSGGRNRETQYF	TGTGCCAGCAGTCGAGGGACTAGCGGGAGCGGGGGCCGTAACCGGGAGACCCAGTACTTC
-	TRBV27	-	TRBJ2-7	CASGRGLNEQYF	TGTGCCAGCGGACGGGGACTTAACGAGCAGTACTTC
many	TRBV7-2	-	TRBJ1-5	CASSLGGVLSNQPQHF	TGTGCCAGCAGCTTAGGAGGGGTTCTAAGCAATCAGCCCCAGCATTTT
many	TRBV20-1	TRBD2	TRBJ2-1	CSARHSSGRLNEQFF	TGCAGTGCTAGACATAGTAGCGGGAGGTTAAATGAGCAGTTCTTC
few	TRBV20-1	TRBD2	TRBJ2-3	CSADRGRITDTQYF	TGCAGTGCAGACCGCGGGAGGATCACAGATACGCAGTATTTT
-	TRBV11-2	TRBD1	TRBJ2-5	CASSLLQGLETQYF	TGTGCCAGCAGCTTATTACAGGGGTTGGAGACCCAGTACTTC
medium-sized	TRBV2	TRBD2	TRBJ2-1	CAFCFGPVGGRIPYNEQFF	TGTGCCTTCTGTTTCGGGCCTGTCGGCGGGAGGATACCCTACAATGAGCAGTTCTTC
few	TRBV20-1	TRBD2	TRBJ2-1	CSALLMGGSSYNEQFF	TGCAGTGCCCTATTAATGGGGGGGAGCTCCTACAATGAGCAGTTCTTC
few	TRBV18	-	TRBJ1-1	CASSPLDRNTEAFF	TGTGCCAGCTCACCCTTAGACAGAAACACTGAAGCTTTCTTT
few	TRBV30	-	TRBJ2-1	CAWSVSFGRNEQFF	TGTGCCTGGAGTGTAAGTTTTGGGCGGAATGAGCAGTTCTTC
-	TRBV6-1	TRBD2	TRBJ2-3	CATDPGGADTQYF	TGTGCCACCGATCCGGGGGGAGCAGATACGCAGTATTTT
few	TRBV20-1	TRBD1	TRBJ2-7	CSARGQGQGSDEQYF	TGCAGTGCTAGAGGTCAGGGACAGGGTAGCGACGAGCAGTACTTC
-	TRBV4-2	TRBD1	TRBJ2-7	CASSQDLGTGRNEQYF	TGTGCCAGCAGCCAAGATCTTGGGACAGGCCGCAACGAGCAGTACTTC
many	TRBV7-2	-	TRBJ2-5	CASSPNRKETQYF	TGTGCCAGCAGCCCGAACAGAAAAGAGACCCAGTACTTC
few	TRBV11-2	TRBD2	TRBJ2-3	CASSLRTSGRAFRYTDTQYF	TGTGCCAGCAGCCTTCGGACTAGCGGGAGGGCTTTCCGTTACACAGATACGCAGTATTTT
-	TRBV20-1	-	TRBJ2-7	CSARDFGREYEQYF	TGCAGTGCTAGAGATTTTGGCAGGGAATACGAGCAGTACTTC
few	TRBV3-1	-	TRBJ2-6	CASSLSSSWGANVLTF	TGTGCCAGCAGCCTAAGTAGTTCTTGGGGGGCCAACGTCCTGACTTTC
many	TRBV12-3/TRBV12-4	TRBD1	TRBJ2-3	CASSPGGQGRDTQYF	TGTGCCAGCAGTCCTGGGGGACAGGGGCGAGATACGCAGTATTTT